A single sample is the source of the 29 T cell receptor beta chains below, sequenced in a study of T cell responses to AZD1222 COVID-19 vaccine. Assay: immunoSEQ multiplex PCR; the TCRdb copy retains only in-frame clones and omits some. This sample has 95,000 to 150,000 clones, with roughly 84% found just once. Sequencing was performed on peripheral blood, taken on day 0 of AZD1222 vaccination. All receptors derive from an adult in good health.

The V gene is TRBV3-1 (or the pseudogene TRBV3-2), the J gene TRBJ1-4; weak D call: TRBD1 (5 bases). Germline loops: CDR1 LGHDT, CDR2 YNNKEL (reference sequence). Deletions cut 0 bases from V and 7 bases from J, with 12 bases between. The CDR3 has 15 residues. The CDR3 loop reads CASSQDPRRGEKLFF. Written as DNA, the CDR3 is TGTGCCAGCAGCCAAGATCCCAGAAGGGGTGAAAAACTGTTTTTT.

This clone came up a few times. This chain uses TRBV6-6 with TRBJ2-1; 8 bases are a match to TRBD2. Germline lookup yields CDR1 MNHNY and CDR2 SVGAGI (reference sequence). V lost 5 bases to trimming and J lost 8 bases; unmatched junction nucleotides: 11. CDR3 length: 15 residues. CDR3 DNA sequence: TGTGCCAGCAGTCGATCCAGCGGGGGCTGGGATGAGCAGTTCTTC. Amino acid sequence: CASSRSSGGWDEQFF.

As regards this clone: Other nucleotide sequences in the sample specify the same CDR3. The V and J genes are TRBV12-3 or TRBV12-4 and TRBJ1-2; tentatively, D is TRBD1 (6 bases). The CDR3 is 13 amino acids. V lost 4 bases, J lost 4 bases, and 10 bases lay in between. In DNA, the CDR3 is TGTGCCAGCAGTTCCACAGGGACCTATGGCTACACCTTC. Translating gives CASSSTGTYGYTF.

The J gene is TRBJ2-1, the V gene TRBV19; TRBD2 agrees at 8 bases. CDR1 LNHDA and CDR2 SQIVND come from the germline V gene (reference sequence). Germline trimming cut 0 bases from V and 8 bases from J; bases unmatched to any gene: 9. This CDR3 spans 16 amino acids. CDR3 sequence: CASSIDLDGGAYEQFF. DNA for the CDR3: TGTGCCAGTAGTATAGATCTGGACGGGGGGGCGTATGAGCAGTTCTTC.

This clone appeared once. J is TRBJ2-2 and V is TRBV7-9; no definite D call. CDR1 SEHNR and CDR2 FQNEAQ come from the germline V gene (reference sequence). There are 12 residues in the CDR3. Deletions cut 0 bases from V and 9 bases from J, with 5 bases between. The chain's CDR3 is CASSLAVRELFF. CDR3 sequence (DNA): TGTGCCAGCAGCTTAGCGGTCAGGGAGCTGTTTTTT.

J is TRBJ2-7 and V is TRBV10-3; D assignment may be TRBD1 or TRBD2 (5 bases each). Trimming removed 0 bases from V and 0 bases from J, with 9 bases in between. CDR1 is ENHRY, CDR2 SYGVKD, per germline. This CDR3 comprises 15 residues. CDR3 nucleotide sequence: TGTGCCATCAGTGAGTCTAGGGGACCCTCCTACGAGCAGTACTTC. Residues: CAISESRGPSYEQYF.

The CDR3 DNA sequence: TGCGCCAGCAGCTCCGGGACTAGCGGGGGGGCGGCCCAGTACTTC. Protein product: CASSSGTSGGAAQYF. This chain joins TRBV5-1 and TRBJ2-5; 16 bases match TRBD2. There are 15 residues in the CDR3. Germline CDR1 SGHRS, CDR2 YFSETQ. Unmatched junction bases numbered 5, after V lost 3 bases and J lost 9 bases.

The rearrangement links TRBV18 to TRBJ2-5, with 8 bases matching TRBD1. The V gene's germline CDR1 is KGHSH and CDR2 LQKENI. This CDR3 has 15 residues. V gave up 3 bases and J gave up 2 bases; unmatched junction bases: 5. The chain's CDR3 is CASSPDRVGQETQYF. In DNA form, the CDR3 reads TGTGCCAGCTCACCGGACAGGGTTGGTCAAGAGACCCAGTACTTC. Drawing the rest from reference TRBV18 and TRBJ2-5, the complete variable domain is NAGVMQNPRHLVRRRGQEARLRCSPMKGHSHVYWYRQLPEEGLKFMVYLQKENIIDESGMPKERFSAEFPKEGPSILRIQQVVRGDSAAYFCASSPDRVGQETQYFGPGTRLLVL.

This clone was observed once. CDR3 protein: CASSLVLGIRDTQYF. Written as DNA, the CDR3 is TGTGCCAGCAGCTTGGTTCTCGGGATAAGAGATACGCAGTATTTT. This rearrangement joins TRBV5-4 to TRBJ2-3; D perhaps matches TRBD2 (5 bases). V was trimmed by 0 bases and J by 5 bases, leaving 13 bases between them. Per germline, CDR1 SGHNT and CDR2 YYREEE (reference sequence). The CDR3 extends over 15 amino acids.

The chain uses TRBV24-1 and TRBJ2-5, with TRBD2 matching over 12 bases. V dropped 9 bases and J dropped 4; count of bases not matched to a gene: 8. Germline V gene data show CDR1 as KGHDR and CDR2 as SFDVKD. The CDR3 has 15 residues. The CDR3 region is CATSEGTSGRETQYF. For the CDR3, the DNA is TGTGCCACCTCGGAAGGGACTAGCGGGCGAGAGACCCAGTACTTC.

CDR3: CASSIVGGAKYNEQFF. The CDR3 DNA reads TGTGCCAGTAGTATAGTTGGGGGGGCTAAGTACAATGAGCAGTTCTTC. The rearrangement links TRBV19 to TRBJ2-1; tentative D call: TRBD2 (7 bases). The CDR3 length is 16 residues. CDR1 and CDR2 from the germline V gene are LNHDA and SQIVND (reference sequence). Deletions cut 1 base from V and 4 bases from J, with 14 bases between.

The chain uses TRBV20-1 and TRBJ2-5; possibly TRBD2 for D (6 bases). The ends were cut back, 3 bases at V and 4 bases at J, with 9 bases in the middle. CDR3 length equals 12 residues. Germline V gene sequence: CDR1 DFQATT, CDR2 SNEGSKA (reference sequence). The CDR3 is CSASDGGETQYF. Here the CDR3 DNA reads TGCAGTGCTAGTGACGGGGGAGAGACCCAGTACTTC.

V and J are TRBV3-1 (or the pseudogene TRBV3-2) and TRBJ2-1; D perhaps matches TRBD2 (6 bases). The CDR3 runs to 16 residues. CDR1 is LGHDT, CDR2 YNNKEL, per germline (reference sequence). Trimming stripped 1 base from V and 6 bases from J, with 16 bases between. The chain's CDR3 is CASSQGGGAILNEQFF. The DNA for the CDR3 is TGTGCCAGCAGCCAAGGAGGCGGGGCAATCCTCAATGAGCAGTTCTTC.

V and J are TRBV4-1 and TRBJ2-6; D is undetermined. This CDR3 is 15 amino acids long. Germline assignment: CDR1 MGHRA and CDR2 YSYEKL. V lost 3 bases, J lost 0 bases, and 6 bases lay in between. The CDR3 loop is CASSQPLSGANVLTF. The CDR3, as DNA: TGCGCCAGCAGCCAGCCGCTCTCTGGGGCCAACGTCCTGACTTTC.

V gene TRBV19 combines with J gene TRBJ1-2; possibly TRBD1 for D (6 bases). V was pared by 4 bases and J by 6 bases, with 18 bases between. The CDR3 extends over 15 amino acids. Germline V lookup: CDR1 LNHDA, CDR2 SQIVND (reference sequence). The chain's CDR3 is CASSTHMGGSNGYTF. As DNA, the CDR3 is TGTGCCAGTAGTACCCACATGGGGGGCTCCAATGGCTACACCTTC.

This chain uses TRBV27 with TRBJ2-7, with 9 nucleotides matching TRBD1. The CDR3 is 18 amino acids. V lost 5 bases and J lost 2; bases outside the gene matches: 16. Germline CDR1 reads MNHEY; CDR2 reads SMNVEV (reference sequence). CDR3 nucleotide sequence: TGTGCCAGCAGTCCAGGACAGGGGTATAGAGTTAGCGCCTACGAGCAGTACTTC. This sequence encodes CASSPGQGYRVSAYEQYF.

The chain is built from TRBV4-1 and TRBJ2-7; TRBD2 aligns across 8 bases. CDR1 is MGHRA and CDR2 is YSYEKL in the germline V gene. There are 18 residues in the CDR3. Unmatched junction bases numbered 13, after V lost 0 bases and J lost 3 bases. The CDR3 sequence: CASSQEQPPGLGFYEQYF. The CDR3 DNA sequence: TGCGCCAGCAGCCAAGAACAACCCCCGGGACTAGGATTCTACGAGCAGTACTTC.

The V and J genes are TRBV2 and TRBJ2-7; weak D call: TRBD2 (6 bases). V was cut by 7 bases and J by 2 bases, with 21 bases left in between. Germline V gene data show CDR1 as SNHLY and CDR2 as FYNNEI. The CDR3 has 16 residues. The CDR3 sequence is CASKKSIGGRAYEQYF. DNA of the CDR3: TGTGCCAGCAAGAAGTCGATCGGGGGAAGAGCCTACGAGCAGTACTTC.

The J gene is TRBJ2-1, the V gene TRBV3-1 (or the pseudogene TRBV3-2); TRBD2 matches 7 bases. CDR3 length equals 16 residues. Germline loops: CDR1 LGHDT, CDR2 YNNKEL (reference sequence). After removal of 5 bases from V and 0 bases from J, the junction contained 7 bases not matched to a gene. The CDR3 region has the DNA TGTGCCAGCAGCTCCCGCGGGAGTCTCTCCTACAATGAGCAGTTCTTC. Protein product: CASSSRGSLSYNEQFF.

The chain combines TRBV29-1 with TRBJ1-5; 8 nucleotides agree with TRBD1. The CDR3 is 13 residues long. J gave up 1 base and V 7 bases, and 3 bases lay outside the gene matches. The germline gives CDR1 SQVTM, CDR2 ANQGSEA. CDR3 DNA: TGCAGCGCCGGACAGGGAAGCAATCAGCCCCAGCATTTT. Translating it yields CSAGQGSNQPQHF.

The CDR3 sequence is CATSGGGGETQYF. The CDR3 DNA sequence: TGTGCCACCAGTGGGGGGGGAGGAGAGACCCAGTACTTC. This chain joins TRBV24-1 and TRBJ2-5; 7 bases map to TRBD2. V lost 5 bases to trimming and J lost 4 bases; unmatched junction nucleotides: 3. CDR1 is KGHDR, CDR2 SFDVKD, per germline. The CDR3 sequence is 13 residues long.

The V call is TRBV19, the J call TRBJ2-7; D may be TRBD1 or TRBD2 (6 bases each). The CDR3 length is 15 residues. The V end was cut by 3 bases, the J end by 0 bases, with 12 bases between. Germline values: CDR1 LNHDA, CDR2 SQIVND (reference sequence). The CDR3 DNA is TGTGCCAGTAGTATGGGGGGCAGAGGCTCCTACGAGCAGTACTTC. Protein product: CASSMGGRGSYEQYF. The variable domain in full, with the rest retrieved from reference TRBV19 and TRBJ2-7, is DGGITQSPKYLFRKEGQNVTLSCEQNLNHDAMYWYRQDPGQGLRLIYYSQIVNDFQKGDIAEGYSVSREKKESFPLTVTSAQKNPTAFYLCASSMGGRGSYEQYFGPGTRLTVT.

This clone was observed a single time. The gene calls are TRBV5-1 and TRBJ1-5; 10 bases map to TRBD1. The CDR3 consists of 16 residues. The ends lost 0 bases at V and 6 bases at J; junction bases unmatched: 6. From germline, CDR1 is SGHRS and CDR2 YFSETQ. The CDR3 is CASSLGGTGDPQPQHF. CDR3 nucleotide sequence: TGCGCCAGCAGCTTGGGAGGGACAGGGGACCCTCAGCCCCAGCATTTT.

The chain uses TRBV6-2 or TRBV6-3 and TRBJ2-7; TRBD1 might be the D (5 bases). Trimming cost V 1 base and J 0 bases, with 10 bases left between them. The CDR3 has 15 amino acids. Germline V gene data show CDR1 as MNHEY and CDR2 as SVGEGT. CDR3: CASSYLGASSYEQYF. In DNA form, the CDR3 reads TGTGCCAGCAGTTACTTAGGGGCAAGCTCCTACGAGCAGTACTTC.

V gene TRBV21-1 combines with J gene TRBJ1-1; the table's D call of TRBD1 was not tested on the DNA. TRBV21-1 is classified as a pseudogene. The CDR3 spans 17 residues. The DNA of the CDR3 is TGTGCCAGCCGTAAGGTCGATACAGGCCCTTGTGGGACTGAAGCTTTCTTT. The encoded protein is CASRKVDTGPCGTEAFF.

The chain carries TRBV27 and TRBJ2-7, with D possibly TRBD2 on 6 matching bases. Germline-derived CDR1 and CDR2 are MNHEY and SMNVEV (reference sequence). Trimming pared 4 bases from V and 1 base from J, leaving 11 bases between. This CDR3 region has 14 residues. The CDR3 nucleotides are TGTGCCAGCAGTTCCCAGGCGGGATCCTACGAGCAGTACTTC. This translates into CASSSQAGSYEQYF.

V usage is TRBV9 and J usage is TRBJ1-5, with 10 positions matching TRBD1. The CDR3 extends over 15 amino acids. Per germline, CDR1 SGDLS and CDR2 YYNGEE. V lost 0 bases, J lost 6 bases, and 3 bases stayed unmatched. In nucleotides, the CDR3 is TGTGCCAGCAGCGTAGACGGGACAGGGGCTCAGCCCCAGCATTTT. Translating gives CASSVDGTGAQPQHF.

The chain links TRBV7-9 to TRBJ2-7; TRBD2 might be the D (5 bases). The V gene's germline CDR1 is SEHNR and CDR2 FQNEAQ (reference sequence). This CDR3 is 11 amino acids long. V lost 5 bases and J lost 7, with 9 bases in between. The CDR3 here is CASSTPGEQYF. The DNA of the CDR3 is TGTGCCAGCAGCACTCCGGGGGAGCAGTACTTC.

The V call is TRBV12-1, the J call TRBJ1-5; the DNA was not compared with TRBD1, the D call given in the table. TRBV12-1 is assigned pseudogene status. This CDR3 contains 15 residues. The CDR3 region is CASSLDADRNQPQHF. Written as DNA, the CDR3 is TGTGCCAGCAGCCTCGACGCGGACAGGAATCAGCCCCAGCATTTT.